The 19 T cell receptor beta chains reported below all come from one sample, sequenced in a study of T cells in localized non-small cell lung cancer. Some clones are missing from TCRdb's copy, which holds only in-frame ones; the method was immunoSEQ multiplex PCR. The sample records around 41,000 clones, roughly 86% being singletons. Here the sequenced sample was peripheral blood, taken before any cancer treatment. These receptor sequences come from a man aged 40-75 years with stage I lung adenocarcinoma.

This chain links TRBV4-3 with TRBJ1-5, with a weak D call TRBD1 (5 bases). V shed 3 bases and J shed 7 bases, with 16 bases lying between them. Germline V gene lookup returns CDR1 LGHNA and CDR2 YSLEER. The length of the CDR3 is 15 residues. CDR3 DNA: TGCGCCAGCAGCCACTCGCCGGGGGTACGGCAGCCCCAGCATTTT. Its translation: CASSHSPGVRQPQHF.

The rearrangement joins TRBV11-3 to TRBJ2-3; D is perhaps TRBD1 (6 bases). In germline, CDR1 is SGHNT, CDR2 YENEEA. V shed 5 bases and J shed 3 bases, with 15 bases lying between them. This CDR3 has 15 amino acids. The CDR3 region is CASSARTEGTDTQYF. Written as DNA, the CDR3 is TGTGCCAGCAGCGCCCGGACAGAGGGAACAGATACGCAGTATTTT.

The CDR3 is CASSEMWGGNTEAFF. In DNA, the CDR3 is TGTGCCAGCAGTGAAATGTGGGGCGGCAACACTGAAGCTTTCTTT. The chain has TRBV25-1 and TRBJ1-1, with D possibly TRBD1 on 5 matching bases. CDR3 length: 15 amino acids. From germline, CDR1 is MGHDK and CDR2 SYGVNS. The V end was cut by 2 bases, the J end by 2 bases, with 12 bases between.

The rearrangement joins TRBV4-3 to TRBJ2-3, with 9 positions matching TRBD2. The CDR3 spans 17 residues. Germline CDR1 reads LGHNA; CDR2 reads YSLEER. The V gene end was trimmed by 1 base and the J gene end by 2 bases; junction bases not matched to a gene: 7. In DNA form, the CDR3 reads TGCGCCAGCAGCCAAGCGGCAACTAGCGGGCTCACAGATACGCAGTATTTT. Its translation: CASSQAATSGLTDTQYF.

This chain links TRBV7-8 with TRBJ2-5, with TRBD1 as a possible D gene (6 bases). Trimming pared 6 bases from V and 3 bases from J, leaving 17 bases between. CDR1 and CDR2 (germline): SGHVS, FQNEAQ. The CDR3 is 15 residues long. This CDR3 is CASRVTGPPEETQYF. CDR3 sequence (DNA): TGTGCCAGCAGAGTGACAGGTCCCCCCGAAGAGACCCAGTACTTC.

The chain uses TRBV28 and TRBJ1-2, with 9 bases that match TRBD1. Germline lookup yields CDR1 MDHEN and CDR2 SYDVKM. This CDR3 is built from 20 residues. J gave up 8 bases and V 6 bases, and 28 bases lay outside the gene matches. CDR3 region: CASSDIIPDRGGPRVPGYTF. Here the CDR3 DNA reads TGTGCCAGCAGCGACATAATCCCGGACAGGGGAGGGCCGCGTGTGCCCGGCTACACCTTC.

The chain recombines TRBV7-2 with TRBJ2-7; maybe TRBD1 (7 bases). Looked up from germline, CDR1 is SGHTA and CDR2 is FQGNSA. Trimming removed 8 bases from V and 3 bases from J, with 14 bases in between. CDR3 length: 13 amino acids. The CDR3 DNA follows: TGTGCCAGCGTCGACAGGGAGGACTACGAGCAGTACTTC. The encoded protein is CASVDREDYEQYF.

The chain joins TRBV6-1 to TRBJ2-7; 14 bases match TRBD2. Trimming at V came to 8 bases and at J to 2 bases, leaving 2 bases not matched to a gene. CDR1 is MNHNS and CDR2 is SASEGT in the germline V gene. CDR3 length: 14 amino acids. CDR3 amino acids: CASGGLAGAYEQYF. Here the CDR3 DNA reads TGTGCCAGCGGGGGACTAGCGGGGGCCTACGAGCAGTACTTC.

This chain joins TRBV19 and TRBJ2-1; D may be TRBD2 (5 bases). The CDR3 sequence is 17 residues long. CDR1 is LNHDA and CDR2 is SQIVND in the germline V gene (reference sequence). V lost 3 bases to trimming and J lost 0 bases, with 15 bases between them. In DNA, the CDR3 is TGTGCCAGTAGTATTTCCCCTAGAGGGAGCTCCTACAATGAGCAGTTCTTC. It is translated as CASSISPRGSSYNEQFF.

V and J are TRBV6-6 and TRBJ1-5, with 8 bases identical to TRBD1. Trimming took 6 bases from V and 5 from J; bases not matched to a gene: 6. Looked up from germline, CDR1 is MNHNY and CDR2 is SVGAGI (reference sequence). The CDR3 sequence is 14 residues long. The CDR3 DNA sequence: TGTGCCAGCAGGCCGGGACAGGCCTATCAGCCCCAGCATTTT. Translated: CASRPGQAYQPQHF.

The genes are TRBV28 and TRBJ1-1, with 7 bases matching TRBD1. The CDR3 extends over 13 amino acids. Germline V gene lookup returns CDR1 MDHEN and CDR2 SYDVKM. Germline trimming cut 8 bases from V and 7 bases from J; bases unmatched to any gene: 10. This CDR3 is CASSALTGVEAFF. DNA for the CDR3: TGTGCCAGCTCGGCTTTAACAGGGGTTGAAGCTTTCTTT.

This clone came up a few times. The CDR3 region has the DNA TGCGCCAGCAGCCAAGTGGACTTACTCCCTAGCACAGATACGCAGTATTTT. It is translated as CASSQVDLLPSTDTQYF. V is TRBV4-1 and J is TRBJ2-3; tentative D call: TRBD2 (5 bases). V shed 1 base and J shed 0 bases, with 14 bases lying between them. The V gene's germline CDR1 is MGHRA and CDR2 YSYEKL. The CDR3 has 17 amino acids.

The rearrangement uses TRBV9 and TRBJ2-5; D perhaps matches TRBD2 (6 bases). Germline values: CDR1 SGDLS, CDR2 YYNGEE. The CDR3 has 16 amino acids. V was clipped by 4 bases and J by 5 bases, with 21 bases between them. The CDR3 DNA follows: TGTGCCAGCAGCCCTACCCTCAGGGCGGGATCCGAGACCCAGTACTTC. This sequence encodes CASSPTLRAGSETQYF.

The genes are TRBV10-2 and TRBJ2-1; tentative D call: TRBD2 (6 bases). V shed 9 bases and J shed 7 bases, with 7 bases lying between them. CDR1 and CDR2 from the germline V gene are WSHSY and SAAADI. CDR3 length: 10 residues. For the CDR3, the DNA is TGCGCCAGTGGGGGGAATGAGCAGTTCTTC. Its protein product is CASGGNEQFF.

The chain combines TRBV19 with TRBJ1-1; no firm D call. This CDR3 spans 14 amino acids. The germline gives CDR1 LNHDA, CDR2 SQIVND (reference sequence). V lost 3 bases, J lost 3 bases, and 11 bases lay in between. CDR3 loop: CASSMGGRDTEAFF. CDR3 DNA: TGTGCCAGTAGTATGGGCGGGCGGGACACTGAAGCTTTCTTT.

The CDR3, as DNA: TGTGCCATCAGGCCCTCCGACGGTGAAAAACTGTTTTTT. It specifies CAIRPSDGEKLFF. The chain recombines TRBV10-3 with TRBJ1-4; D ambiguous. Germline CDR1 reads ENHRY; CDR2 reads SYGVKD. The CDR3 runs to 13 residues. The V gene lost 6 bases and the J gene lost 7 bases, with 12 bases spanning the gap.

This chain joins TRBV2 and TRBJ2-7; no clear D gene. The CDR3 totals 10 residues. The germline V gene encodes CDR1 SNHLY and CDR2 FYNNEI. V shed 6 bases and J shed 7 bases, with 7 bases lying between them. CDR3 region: CASRSFEQYF. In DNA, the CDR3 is TGTGCCAGCAGAAGCTTTGAGCAGTACTTC. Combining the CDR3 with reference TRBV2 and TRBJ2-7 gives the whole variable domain EPEVTQTPSHQVTQMGQEVILRCVPISNHLYFYWYRQILGQKVEFLVSFYNNEISEKSEIFDDQFSVERPDGSNFTLKIRSTKLEDSAMYFCASRSFEQYFGPGTRLTVT.

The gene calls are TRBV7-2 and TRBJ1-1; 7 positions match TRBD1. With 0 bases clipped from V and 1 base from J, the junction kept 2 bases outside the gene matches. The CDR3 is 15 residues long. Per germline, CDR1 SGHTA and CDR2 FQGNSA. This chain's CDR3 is CASSLATGRNTEAFF. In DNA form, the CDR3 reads TGTGCCAGCAGCTTAGCGACAGGGCGGAACACTGAAGCTTTCTTT.

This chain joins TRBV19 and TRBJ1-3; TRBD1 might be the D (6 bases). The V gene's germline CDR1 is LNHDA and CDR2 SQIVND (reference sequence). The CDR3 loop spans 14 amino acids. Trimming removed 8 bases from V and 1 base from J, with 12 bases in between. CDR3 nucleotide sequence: TGTGCCAGTGGACAGTGGACTTCTGGAAACACCATATATTTT. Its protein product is CASGQWTSGNTIYF.